A single sample is the source of the 10 T cell receptor beta chains below, sequenced in a study of regulatory T cells in long-lasting Graves disease. Arm-PCR of CDR3 regions with iRepertoire HTBI primers generated TCR beta libraries. In TCRdb, the multiplex PCR reads were re-called with MiXCR into one record per CDR3 protein. The data hold about 400,000 distinct CDR3 sequences, with around 20% observed a single time. Time point given: persistent/refractory GD, antithyroid drugs over 5 years with positive TRAb. There was RNA extracted from PBMCs, and the TCR library was made from it. The sample was peripheral blood mononuclear cells (PBMCs), taken when the disease was refractory, from a patient treated with antithyroid drugs. The receptor set was obtained from a female donor with Graves disease.

The chain links TRBV19 to TRBJ2-7, with 10 bases aligning to TRBD2. CDR1 and CDR2 from the germline V gene are LNHDA and SQIVND (reference sequence). The V and J ends lost 3 bases and 5 bases, in that order; junction bases with no gene match: 13. This CDR3 contains 17 residues. In nucleotides, the CDR3 is TGTGCCAGTAGTATCTTGCACCGAGCGGGAGGGCCCCACGAGCAGTACTTC. Protein product: CASSILHRAGGPHEQYF. The whole variable domain, filled in from reference TRBV19 and TRBJ2-7, reads DGGITQSPKYLFRKEGQNVTLSCEQNLNHDAMYWYRQDPGQGLRLIYYSQIVNDFQKGDIAEGYSVSREKKESFPLTVTSAQKNPTAFYLCASSILHRAGGPHEQYFGPGTRLTVT.

This clonotype has a count of ten or more. V gene TRBV12-3 or TRBV12-4 combines with J gene TRBJ2-5; TRBD2 matches 12 bases. V lost 5 bases, J lost 5 bases, and 15 bases stayed unmatched. This CDR3 comprises 18 residues. CDR3 in amino acids: CASSPRLAGVDAVETQYF. The CDR3 nucleotides are TGTGCCAGCAGTCCAAGACTAGCGGGAGTTGACGCCGTTGAGACCCAGTACTTC.

This clonotype was seen a handful of times. The rearrangement joins TRBV7-3 to TRBJ2-7; TRBD2 aligns across 11 bases. The ends lost 5 bases at V and 1 base at J; junction bases unmatched: 10. Germline loops: CDR1 SGHTA, CDR2 FQGTGA. This CDR3 is 17 amino acids long. In DNA form, the CDR3 reads TGTGCCAGCAGCCAACCTAGCGGGAGGAGGACGTCCTACGAGCAGTACTTC. This encodes CASSQPSGRRTSYEQYF.

This clonotype has ten or more counts. The rearrangement joins TRBV3-1 to TRBJ2-7; 7 bases match TRBD2. The V segment lost 2 bases and the J segment 2 bases; nucleotides outside the gene matches: 9. The germline CDR1 and CDR2 sequences are LGHDT and YNNKEL (reference sequence). The CDR3 is 16 amino acids. The CDR3 sequence: CASSQRPAGAPYEQYF. In nucleotides, the CDR3 is TGTGCCAGCAGCCAAAGACCGGCGGGAGCCCCCTACGAGCAGTACTTC.

The chain links TRBV29-1 to TRBJ2-7; 8 bases line up with TRBD1. The CDR3 is made up of 14 amino acids. V lost 4 bases to trimming and J lost 6 bases; unmatched junction nucleotides: 11. Germline assignment: CDR1 SQVTM and CDR2 ANQGSEA. The chain's CDR3 is CSVGPGGAAREQYF. CDR3 bases: TGCAGCGTTGGACCAGGGGGCGCAGCCCGCGAGCAGTACTTC.

The V call is TRBV7-2, the J call TRBJ1-3; D unresolved. V gave up 1 base and J gave up 0 bases, with 7 bases separating them. Per the germline V gene, CDR1 is SGHTA and CDR2 is FQGNSA. This CDR3 comprises 15 residues. The CDR3 region has the DNA TGTGCCAGCAGCTTAGACCCAGGCTCTGGAAACACCATATATTTT. Protein product: CASSLDPGSGNTIYF. Combining the CDR3 with reference TRBV7-2 and TRBJ1-3 gives the whole variable domain GAGVSQSPSNKVTEKGKDVELRCDPISGHTALYWYRQSLGQGLEFLIYFQGNSAPDKSGLPSDRFSAERTGGSVSTLTIQRTQQEDSAVYLCASSLDPGSGNTIYFGEGSWLTVV.

The rearrangement uses TRBV4-1 and TRBJ2-2, with 13 bases that match TRBD2. Trimming removed 8 bases from V and 2 bases from J; junction bases left unmatched: 14. Looked up from germline, CDR1 is MGHRA and CDR2 is YSYEKL. This CDR3 region has 19 residues. The CDR3 spells CASDPTGTSGNPNTGELFF. The CDR3 bases are TGCGCCAGCGACCCGACCGGGACTAGCGGGAATCCAAACACCGGGGAGCTGTTTTTT.

The chain has TRBV6-1 and TRBJ1-1; possible D gene TRBD1, 5 bases. CDR1 and CDR2 from the germline V gene are MNHNS and SASEGT. Trimming took off 6 bases at V and 6 bases at J, with 14 bases between the two ends. This CDR3 is built from 13 residues. The CDR3 sequence is CASRDGRGAEAFF. The DNA for the CDR3 is TGTGCCAGCAGGGACGGCCGAGGGGCTGAAGCTTTCTTT.

The chain employs TRBV18 and TRBJ1-1; TRBD1 is a possible D gene (6 bases). V was shortened by 8 bases and J by 4 bases, with 20 bases between the two germline ends. Per the germline V gene, CDR1 is KGHSH and CDR2 is LQKENI. This CDR3 region has 15 residues. The CDR3 is CASTSGGGAGTEAFF. CDR3 bases: TGTGCCAGCACCTCGGGGGGGGGCGCGGGCACTGAAGCTTTCTTT.

The chain recombines TRBV3-1 with TRBJ2-3; D is ambiguous. Germline V CDR1 and CDR2: LGHDT, YNNKEL (reference sequence). CDR3 length: 15 amino acids. The V gene lost 4 bases and the J gene lost 0 bases, with 11 bases spanning the gap. The CDR3 spells CASSPFFASTDTQYF. In DNA form, the CDR3 reads TGTGCCAGCAGCCCGTTTTTCGCTAGCACAGATACGCAGTATTTT.